Given below is one T cell receptor beta chain in context. The antigen it recognizes is unknown. TCRdb shows the sequencer as Illumina MiSeq. The reads were reprocessed in TCRdb, with one entry per CDR3 protein sequence and no accompanying DNA. This sample's table carries roughly 5,600 distinct CDR3 sequences. Of the sample, 5.5% to 7% falls within the top ten clones. In the germline V gene (reference sequence), CDR1 corresponds to GTSNPN and CDR2 to SVGIG. The CDR3 goes from the cysteine to the phenylalanine over 12 residues. This entry has no DNA. This sample was taken from a study of diagnostic markers for celiac disease (dated by TCRdb to 2018 to 2021).

The chain is assembled from TRBV30 and TRBJ2-7. Input material: either unsorted cells or a sorted T cell fraction (not recorded which). The TCR sequence derives from a human donor. This table probably holds off-target reads from a library built for another chain. CDR3 reads: CAWTGESSEQYF.